This TCR beta chain was sequenced in a study of Ad26.COV2.S vaccination and SARS-CoV-2 variants. Overall study findings and caveats: Vaccinees reportedly had broad spike-specific CD8+ and CD4+ T cell responses.

This clone was detected once. As yet, its antigen is unknown. V was cut by 6 bases and J by 2 bases, with 25 bases left in between. Germline V lookup: CDR1 SGHVS, CDR2 FQNEAQ. This CDR3 region has 18 residues. Some clones are missing from TCRdb's copy, which holds only in-frame ones; the method was immunoSEQ multiplex PCR. The repertoire holds fewer than 800,000 clones, with roughly 90% as singletons. The sample's treatment: some 19 received Ad26.COV2.S at low or high dose, single or two shots; 5 received placebo; per-sample allocation not given. Sample collection was performed on day 63 after the first vaccine or placebo injection. Within Boston, the person who donated was an adult of 18-55 years. Spike of the Wuhan-strain SARS-CoV-2 was expressed by an Ad26 vector, which formed the vaccine.

The source material was peripheral blood, sampled in a trial of Ad26.COV2.S vaccine versus placebo. This rearrangement joins TRBV7-8 to TRBJ2-5; D is uncertain. The TCR was taken from a person aged 18-65 years who received the Ad26.COV2.S COVID-19 vaccine or a placebo. The CDR3 DNA follows: TGTGCCAGCAGTTCCCGAGGTTCCCTAGTGGAGTATCAAGAGACCCAGTACTTC. It yields the protein CASSSRGSLVEYQETQYF.